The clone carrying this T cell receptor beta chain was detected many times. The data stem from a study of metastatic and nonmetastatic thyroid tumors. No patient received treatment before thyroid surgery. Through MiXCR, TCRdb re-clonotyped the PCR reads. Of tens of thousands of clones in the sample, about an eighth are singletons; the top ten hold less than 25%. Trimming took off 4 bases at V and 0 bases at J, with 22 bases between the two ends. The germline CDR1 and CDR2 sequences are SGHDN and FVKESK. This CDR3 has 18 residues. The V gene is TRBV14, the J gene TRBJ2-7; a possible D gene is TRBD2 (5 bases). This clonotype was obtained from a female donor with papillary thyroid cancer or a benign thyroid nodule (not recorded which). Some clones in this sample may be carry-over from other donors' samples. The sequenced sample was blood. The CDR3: CASSPYTLDYRSSYEQYF. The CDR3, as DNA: TGTGCCAGCAGCCCCTATACCCTTGACTACCGGAGCTCCTACGAGCAGTACTTC.